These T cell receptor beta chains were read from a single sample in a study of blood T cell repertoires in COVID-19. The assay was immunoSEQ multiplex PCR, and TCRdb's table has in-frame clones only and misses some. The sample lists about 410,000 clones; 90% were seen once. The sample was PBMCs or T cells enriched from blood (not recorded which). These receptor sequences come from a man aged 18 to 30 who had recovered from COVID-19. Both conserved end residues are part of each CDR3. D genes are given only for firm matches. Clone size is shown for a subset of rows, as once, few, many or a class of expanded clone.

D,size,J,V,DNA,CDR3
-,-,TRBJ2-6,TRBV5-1,TGCGCCAGCAGCCAGAGCGGACAGCCTACGACCGTCCTGACTTTC,CASSQSGQPTTVLTF
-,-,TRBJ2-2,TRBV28,TGTGCCAGCAGTCCCACTGCCGCCGGGGAGCTGTTTTTT,CASSPTAAGELFF
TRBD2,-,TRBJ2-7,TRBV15,TGTGCCACCAGCAGAGATCGGGGAGGGAATGGGTACGAGCAGTACTTC,CATSRDRGGNGYEQYF
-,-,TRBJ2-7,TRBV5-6,TGTGCCAGCAGCACGACCCAACACGGCCTAGCCGAGCAGTACTTC,CASSTTQHGLAEQYF
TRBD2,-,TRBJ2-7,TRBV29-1,TGCAGCGTTACGACTAGCGGTCCCTACGAGCAGTACTTC,CSVTTSGPYEQYF
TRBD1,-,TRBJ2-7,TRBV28,TGTGCCAGCAGGACAGGGGGTGGCGAGCAGTACTTC,CASRTGGGEQYF
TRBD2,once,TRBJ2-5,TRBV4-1,TGCGCCAGCAGCCAAGGGCCGACTAGCGGACAAGAGACCCAGTACTTC,CASSQGPTSGQETQYF
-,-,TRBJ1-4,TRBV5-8,TGTGCCAGCAGCATGGAGTACAGGGAGGAAAAACTGTTTTTT,CASSMEYREEKLFF
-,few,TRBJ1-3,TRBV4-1,TGCGCCAGCAGCCAAGCCCCGGGTTTGTCTGGAAACACCATATATTTT,CASSQAPGLSGNTIYF
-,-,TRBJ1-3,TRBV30,TGTGCCTGGAGTGCAGGGTCTGGAAACACCATATATTTT,CAWSAGSGNTIYF
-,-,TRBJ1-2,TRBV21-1,TGTGCCAGCAGCAAAGTCGAAACGGGGGGCAACTATGGCTACACCTTC,CASSKVETGGNYGYTF
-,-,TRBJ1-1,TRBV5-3,TGTGCCAGATTTGTCTACGGTACCTTGAACACTGAAGCTTTCTTT,CARFVYGTLNTEAFF
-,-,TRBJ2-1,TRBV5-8,TGTGCCAGCAGTGTTATCTCCTACAATGAGCAGTTCTTC,CASSVISYNEQFF
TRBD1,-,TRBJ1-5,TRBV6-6,TGTGCCAGCAGTCAACGGGACAGGGGGATTAGCAATCAGCCCCAGCATTTT,CASSQRDRGISNQPQHF
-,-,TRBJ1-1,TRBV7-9,TGTGCCAGCAGCTTACAGGGGTCCAGTACTGAAGCTTTCTTT,CASSLQGSSTEAFF
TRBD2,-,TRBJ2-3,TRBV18,TGTGCCAGCTCACCCCGGGGAGGGGTTATCACAGATACGCAGTATTTT,CASSPRGGVITDTQYF
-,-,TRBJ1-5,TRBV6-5,TGTGCCACAGCTCCCGACAGAAATCAGCCCCAGCATTTT,CATAPDRNQPQHF
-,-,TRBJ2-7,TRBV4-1,TGCGCCAGCAGCCAAGCTCTGGAAGGAGCCTACGAGCAGTACTTC,CASSQALEGAYEQYF
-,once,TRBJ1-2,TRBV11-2,TGTGCCAGCAGCTCCAGAGACAGGATAATTAACTATGGCTACACCTTC,CASSSRDRIINYGYTF
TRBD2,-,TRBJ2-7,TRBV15,TGTGCCACCAGCGGACCGCAGACTCTTAGCGGGAGCTCCTACGAGCAATACTTC,CATSGPQTLSGSSYEQYF
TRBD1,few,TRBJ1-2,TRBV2,TGTGCCAGCAAAAAGGACAGGACTATCTATGGCTACACCTTC,CASKKDRTIYGYTF
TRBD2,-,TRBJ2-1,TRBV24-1,TGTGCCACCAGTGATCCACGGACTAGCGGGAGTAGCAATGAGCAGTTCTTC,CATSDPRTSGSSNEQFF
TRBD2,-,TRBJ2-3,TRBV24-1,TGTGCCACCAGTTCGCGGGGGTCAGATACGCAGTATTTT,CATSSRGSDTQYF
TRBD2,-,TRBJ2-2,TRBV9,TGTGCCAGCAGCGTATTTCCCGGGGGGAGCACCGGGGAGCTGTTTTTT,CASSVFPGGSTGELFF
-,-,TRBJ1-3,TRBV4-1,TGCGCCAGCAGCCTATTCCATGGACAGATCTCTGGAAACACCATATATTTT,CASSLFHGQISGNTIYF
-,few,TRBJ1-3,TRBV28,TGTGCCAGCAGTTTAAAATTGGTTCGGGGTTCTTTGGGAGGAAACACCATATATTTT,CASSLKLVRGSLGGNTIYF
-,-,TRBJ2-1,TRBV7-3,TGTGCCAGCAGCTCAGCCCGGGACAATGAGCAGTTCTTC,CASSSARDNEQFF
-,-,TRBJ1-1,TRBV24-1,TGTGCCACCAGTGATTACCCCAGGAACACTGAAGCTTTCTTT,CATSDYPRNTEAFF
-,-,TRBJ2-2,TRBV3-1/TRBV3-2,TGTGCCAGCAGCCATTGGGGGGACACCGGGGAGCTGTTTTTT,CASSHWGDTGELFF
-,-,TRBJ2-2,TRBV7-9,TGTGCCAGCAGCTTAGCTTGGGTTGGGGCCAAGGGGAGGACCGGGGAGCTGTTTTTT,CASSLAWVGAKGRTGELFF
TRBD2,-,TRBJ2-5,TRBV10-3,TGTGCCATCAGCGGGAGCGGGGGCACCGCAGAGACCCAGTACTTC,CAISGSGGTAETQYF
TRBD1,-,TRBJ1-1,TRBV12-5,TGTGCTAGTGGGCGAGCGGGACAGGGGGCTCGGGGAGCTTTCTTT,CASGRAGQGARGAFF
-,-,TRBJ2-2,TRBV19,TGTGCCAGTAGTATGTATCTCTTCACAGGCGACACCGGGGAGCTGTTTTTT,CASSMYLFTGDTGELFF
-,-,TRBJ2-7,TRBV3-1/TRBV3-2,TGTGCCAGCAGCCTGGACAGCCCGAGCTCCTACGAGCAGTACTTC,CASSLDSPSSYEQYF
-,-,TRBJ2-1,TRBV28,TGTGCCAGCCGAGAGGGAGGTTCCTCCTCCTACAATGAGCAGTTCTTC,CASREGGSSSYNEQFF
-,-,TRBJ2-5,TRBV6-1,TGTGCCAGCGGGGACGCGGTCGGGGGGACCCAGTACTTC,CASGDAVGGTQYF
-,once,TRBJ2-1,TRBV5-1,TGCGCCAGCAGCTTCAACTACAATGAGCAGTTCTTC,CASSFNYNEQFF